Shown below are 2 T cell receptor beta chains from a single sample sequenced in a study of vaccination and CD4 T cells after COVID-19. Sequenced with the Oncomine TCR Beta short-read assay was DNA taken from cultured CD4+ T cells. TCRdb ran MiXCR on the PCR reads and lists one entry per CDR3 protein. The sample carries under 7,000 distinct CDR3 sequences, 25% to 30% recorded once. Treatment of the sample: roughly nine-day PBMC culture with coronavirus spike peptide pools or control peptides (ViraFEST assay). According to the study, CD4+ T cells from the unexposed donor were gathered ahead of the COVID-19 pandemic (2011-2018). Their recognized antigens are unknown. The sequencing sample was made of CD4+ T cells from blood, cultured in vitro. The receptors originated from a human donor in good health.

This rearrangement joins TRBV29-1 to TRBJ1-5, with 8 bases that match TRBD1. Losses at the gene ends were 8 bases for V and 4 bases for J; bases not matched to a gene: 10. Germline V gene data show CDR1 as SQVTM and CDR2 as ANQGSEA. This CDR3 region has 14 residues. CDR3 residues: CSTVSGTGNQPQHF. The CDR3 DNA reads as TGCAGCACTGTATCCGGGACAGGAAATCAGCCCCAGCATTTT. The whole variable domain, filled in from reference TRBV29-1 and TRBJ1-5, reads SAVISQKPSRDICQRGTSLTIQCQVDSQVTMMFWYRQQPGQSLTLIATANQGSEATYESGFVIDKFPISRPNLTFSTLTVSNMSPEDSSIYLCSTVSGTGNQPQHFGDGTRLSIL.

The chain is built from TRBV29-1 and TRBJ1-1; D remains unclear. V was shortened by 7 bases and J by 4 bases, with 16 bases between the two germline ends. The CDR3 runs to 13 residues. CDR1 SQVTM and CDR2 ANQGSEA come from the germline V gene. CDR3 sequence (DNA): TGCAGCGCCGAGCCGGGCCCGGGCACTGAAGCTTTCTTT. As protein: CSAEPGPGTEAFF.